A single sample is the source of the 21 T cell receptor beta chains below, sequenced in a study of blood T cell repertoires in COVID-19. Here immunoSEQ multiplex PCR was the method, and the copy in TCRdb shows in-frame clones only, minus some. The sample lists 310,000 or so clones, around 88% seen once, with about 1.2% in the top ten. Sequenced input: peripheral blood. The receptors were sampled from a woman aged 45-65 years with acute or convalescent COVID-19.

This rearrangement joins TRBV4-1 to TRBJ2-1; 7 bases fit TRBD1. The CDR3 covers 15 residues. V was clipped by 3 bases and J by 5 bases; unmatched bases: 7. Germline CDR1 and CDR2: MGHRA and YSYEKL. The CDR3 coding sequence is TGCGCCAGCAGCCAGGGCAGGGGGTTAGACAATGAGCAGTTCTTC. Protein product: CASSQGRGLDNEQFF.

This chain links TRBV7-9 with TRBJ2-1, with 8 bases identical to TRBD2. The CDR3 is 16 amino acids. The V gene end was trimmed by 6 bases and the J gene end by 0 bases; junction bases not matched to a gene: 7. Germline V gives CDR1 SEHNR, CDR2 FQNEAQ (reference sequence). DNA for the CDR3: TGTGCCAGCAGGTCGACTAGCGTTAGCTCCTACAATGAGCAGTTCTTC. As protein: CASRSTSVSSYNEQFF.

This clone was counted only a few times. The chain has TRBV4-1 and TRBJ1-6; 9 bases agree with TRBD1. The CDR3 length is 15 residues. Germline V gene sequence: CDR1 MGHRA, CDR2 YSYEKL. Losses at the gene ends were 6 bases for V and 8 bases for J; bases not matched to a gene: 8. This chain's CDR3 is CASRQGAPLDSPLHF. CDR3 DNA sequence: TGCGCCAGCAGACAGGGGGCCCCTTTGGATTCACCCCTCCACTTT.

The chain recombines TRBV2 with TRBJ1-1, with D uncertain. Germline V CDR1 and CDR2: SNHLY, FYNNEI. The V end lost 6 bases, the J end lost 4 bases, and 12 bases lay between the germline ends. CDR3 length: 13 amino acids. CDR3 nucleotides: TGTGCCAGCAGGGCGGTAGGAGGCACTGAAGCTTTCTTT. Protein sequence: CASRAVGGTEAFF.

CDR3: CASSLNGGAPDTQYF. In DNA form, the CDR3 reads TGTGCCAGCAGTTTAAACGGGGGGGCCCCCGATACGCAGTATTTT. The V gene is TRBV27, the J gene TRBJ2-3; 8 positions match TRBD2. The V and J ends lost 2 bases and 6 bases, in that order; junction bases with no gene match: 7. The germline gives CDR1 MNHEY, CDR2 SMNVEV (reference sequence). There are 15 residues in the CDR3.

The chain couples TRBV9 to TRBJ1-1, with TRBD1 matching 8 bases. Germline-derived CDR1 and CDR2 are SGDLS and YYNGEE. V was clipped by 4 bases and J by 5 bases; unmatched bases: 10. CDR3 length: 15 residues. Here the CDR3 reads CASSPRTGQDTEAFF. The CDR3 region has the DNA TGTGCCAGCAGCCCCCGGACAGGGCAGGATACTGAAGCTTTCTTT.

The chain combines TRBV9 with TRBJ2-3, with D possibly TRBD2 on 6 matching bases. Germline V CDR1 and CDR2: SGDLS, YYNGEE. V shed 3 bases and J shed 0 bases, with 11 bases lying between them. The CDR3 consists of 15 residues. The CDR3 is CASSADGTSTDTQYF. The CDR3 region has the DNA TGTGCCAGCAGCGCGGACGGGACTAGCACAGATACGCAGTATTTT.

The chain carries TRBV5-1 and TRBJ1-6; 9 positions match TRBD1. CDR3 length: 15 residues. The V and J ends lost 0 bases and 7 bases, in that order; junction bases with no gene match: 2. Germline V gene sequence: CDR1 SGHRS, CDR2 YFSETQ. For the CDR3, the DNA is TGCGCCAGCAGCTTGGGACAGGGGGGGAATTCACCCCTCCACTTT. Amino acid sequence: CASSLGQGGNSPLHF.

CDR3 protein: CASSQGDRGLNQPQHF. For the CDR3, the DNA is TGCGCCAGCAGCCAAGGGGACAGGGGCCTCAATCAGCCCCAGCATTTT. The rearrangement joins TRBV4-1 to TRBJ1-5; 10 bases align to TRBD1. J gave up 3 bases and V 1 base, and 3 bases lay outside the gene matches. CDR3 length equals 16 residues. Germline values: CDR1 MGHRA, CDR2 YSYEKL.

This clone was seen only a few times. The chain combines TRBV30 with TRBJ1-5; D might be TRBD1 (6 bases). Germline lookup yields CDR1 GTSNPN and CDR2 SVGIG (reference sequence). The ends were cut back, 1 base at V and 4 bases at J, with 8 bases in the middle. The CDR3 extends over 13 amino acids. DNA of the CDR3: TGTGCCTGGAGTGAACAGGGTAATCAGCCCCAGCATTTT. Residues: CAWSEQGNQPQHF.

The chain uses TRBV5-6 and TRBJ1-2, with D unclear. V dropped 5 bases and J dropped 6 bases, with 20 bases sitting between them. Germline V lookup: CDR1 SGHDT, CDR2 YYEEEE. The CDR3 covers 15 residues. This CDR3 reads CASRPPWRDENGYTF. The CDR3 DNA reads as TGTGCCAGCAGGCCTCCGTGGAGGGATGAAAATGGCTACACCTTC.

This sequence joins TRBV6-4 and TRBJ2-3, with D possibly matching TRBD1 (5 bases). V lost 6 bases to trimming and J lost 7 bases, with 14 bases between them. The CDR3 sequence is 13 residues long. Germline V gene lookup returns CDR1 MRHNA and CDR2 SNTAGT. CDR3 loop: CASSGNQGNTQYF. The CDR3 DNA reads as TGTGCCAGCAGCGGAAATCAGGGAAATACGCAGTATTTT.

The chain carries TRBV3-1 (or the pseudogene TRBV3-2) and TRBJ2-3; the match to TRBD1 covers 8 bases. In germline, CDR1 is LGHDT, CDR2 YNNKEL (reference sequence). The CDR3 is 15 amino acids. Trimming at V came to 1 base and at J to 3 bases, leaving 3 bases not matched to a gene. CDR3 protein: CASSQAGGQTDTQYF. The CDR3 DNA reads TGTGCCAGCAGCCAAGCAGGGGGCCAAACAGATACGCAGTATTTT.

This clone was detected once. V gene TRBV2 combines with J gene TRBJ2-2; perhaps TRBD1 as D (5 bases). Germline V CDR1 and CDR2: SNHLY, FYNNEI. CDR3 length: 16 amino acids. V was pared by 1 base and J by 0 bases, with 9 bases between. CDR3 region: CASSEEQATNTGELFF. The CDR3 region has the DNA TGTGCCAGCAGTGAAGAACAGGCGACGAACACCGGGGAGCTGTTTTTT.

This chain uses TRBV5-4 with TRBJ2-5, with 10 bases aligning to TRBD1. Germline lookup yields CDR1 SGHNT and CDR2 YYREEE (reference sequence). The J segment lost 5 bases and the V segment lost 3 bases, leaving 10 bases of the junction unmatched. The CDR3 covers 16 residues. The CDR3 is CASSSTPDRGAETQYF. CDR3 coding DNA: TGTGCCAGCAGCTCGACCCCGGACAGGGGGGCCGAGACCCAGTACTTC.

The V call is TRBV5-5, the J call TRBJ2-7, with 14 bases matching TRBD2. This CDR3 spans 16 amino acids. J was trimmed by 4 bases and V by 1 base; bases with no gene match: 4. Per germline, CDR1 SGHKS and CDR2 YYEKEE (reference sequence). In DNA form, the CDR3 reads TGTGCCAGCAGCTTGCGACTAGCGGGAGGGGGGTACGAGCAGTACTTC. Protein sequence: CASSLRLAGGGYEQYF.

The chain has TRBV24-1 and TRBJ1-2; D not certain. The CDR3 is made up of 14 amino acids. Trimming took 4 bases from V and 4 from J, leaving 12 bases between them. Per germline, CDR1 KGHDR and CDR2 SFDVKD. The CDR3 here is CATSDPGRTYGYTF. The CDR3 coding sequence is TGTGCCACCAGTGACCCCGGGAGGACCTATGGCTACACCTTC.

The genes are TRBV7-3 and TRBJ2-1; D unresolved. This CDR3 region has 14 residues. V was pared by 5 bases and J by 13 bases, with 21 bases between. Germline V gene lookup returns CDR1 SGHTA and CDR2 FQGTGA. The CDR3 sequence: CASSRSSFEHKQFF. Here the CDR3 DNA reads TGTGCCAGCAGCCGCTCAAGCTTTGAGCATAAACAGTTCTTC. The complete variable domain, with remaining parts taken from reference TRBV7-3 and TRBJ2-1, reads GAGVSQTPSNKVTEKGKYVELRCDPISGHTALYWYRQSLGQGPEFLIYFQGTGAADDSGLPNDRFFAVRPEGSVSTLKIQRTERGDSAVYLCASSRSSFEHKQFFGPGTRLTVL.

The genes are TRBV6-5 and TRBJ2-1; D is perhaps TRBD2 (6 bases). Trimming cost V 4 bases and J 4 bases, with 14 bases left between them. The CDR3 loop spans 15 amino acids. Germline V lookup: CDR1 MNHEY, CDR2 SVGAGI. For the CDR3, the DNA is TGTGCCAGCAGTTCCCCCGCGCGGGAATACAATGAGCAGTTCTTC. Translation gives CASSSPAREYNEQFF.

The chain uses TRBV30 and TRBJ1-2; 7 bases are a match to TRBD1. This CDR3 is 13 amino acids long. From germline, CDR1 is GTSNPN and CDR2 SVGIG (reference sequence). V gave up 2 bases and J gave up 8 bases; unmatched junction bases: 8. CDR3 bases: TGTGCCTGGAGTTCTCTAAGACAGGGAGGCTACACCTTC. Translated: CAWSSLRQGGYTF.

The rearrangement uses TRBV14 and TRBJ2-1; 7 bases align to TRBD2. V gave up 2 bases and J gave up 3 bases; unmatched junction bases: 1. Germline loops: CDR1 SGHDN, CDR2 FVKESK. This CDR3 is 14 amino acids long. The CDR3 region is CASSQLADYNEQFF. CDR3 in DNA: TGTGCCAGCAGCCAACTAGCGGACTACAATGAGCAGTTCTTC.